This TCR beta chain was sequenced for a study of cytomegalovirus exposure and HLA in healthy donors. Background on the study: The approximately 720 first-cohort repertoires and the 100 to 150 validation repertoires shared the same platform, a later analysis reported.

Some clones are missing from TCRdb's copy, which holds only in-frame ones; the method was immunoSEQ multiplex PCR. The sample carries about 130,000 clones, roughly 86% recorded once. Separate from the roughly 700-subject first cohort, the 120-subject validation cohort was the one that the donors belonged to. Study-level findings and limits: It was reportedly the case that the classifier diagnosed cytomegalovirus status with high specificity and sensitivity. The study put roughly 160 TCR beta chains on its list as cytomegalovirus-associated.

J gave up 4 bases and V 4 bases, and 11 bases lay outside the gene matches. This CDR3 is built from 15 residues. From germline, CDR1 is SGHRS and CDR2 YFSETQ. This clone is a singleton in its sample. Antigen unknown. The receptor was derived from a man aged 25-45 years in good health and CMV-seronegative. The sequenced sample was PBMCs. The J gene is TRBJ2-7, the V gene TRBV5-1; TRBD2 agrees at 7 bases. This CDR3 is CASSQQGGFGYEQYF. CDR3 sequence (DNA): TGCGCCAGCAGCCAGCAGGGAGGGTTTGGATACGAGCAGTACTTC.